This T cell receptor beta chain was observed in a study of patients and donors after allogeneic stem cell transplantation. V lost 3 bases, J lost 4 bases, and 9 bases lay in between. The CDR3 extends over 13 amino acids. From the RT-PCR reads, TCRdb called clonotypes with MiXCR, one entry per CDR3 protein. The data contain 85,000 to 90,000 distinct CDR3 sequences, around 46% of them singletons. Sample: blood, either unsorted or a sorted T cell fraction (not recorded which). This receptor was taken from a human donor who was either an allogeneic HSCT recipient or a stem cell or donor lymphocyte infusion donor (not recorded which). It is not recorded whose cells these are; they may come from a transplant donor. The V gene is TRBV12-3 or TRBV12-4, the J gene TRBJ1-2; D possibly corresponds to TRBD1 (5 bases). The CDR3 spells CASSFDRRYGYTF. CDR3 sequence (DNA): TGTGCCAGCAGTTTCGACAGACGCTATGGCTACACCTTC.